These 23 T cell receptor beta chains were all obtained from the same sample, sequenced in a study of T cell repertoires and HLA-DP antigens. No antigen has been assigned to these receptors. The protocol was immunoSEQ multiplex PCR, while the TCRdb copy is restricted to in-frame clones and leaves out a portion. This table holds approximately 100,000 clones, around 86% found once. The sample was CD4+ T cells from PBMCs. The receptors were gathered from a man aged 45-65 years in good health and CMV-seronegative.

CDR3: CASSFQTSGVHEQYF. The CDR3 DNA reads TGTGCCAGCAGTTTTCAGACTAGCGGGGTTCACGAGCAGTACTTC. The chain combines TRBV27 with TRBJ2-7; TRBD2 matches 11 bases. CDR1 is MNHEY, CDR2 SMNVEV, per germline (reference sequence). CDR3 size: 15 residues. V gave up 3 bases and J gave up 5 bases; unmatched junction bases: 6.

The chain links TRBV6-5 to TRBJ1-5; D possibly corresponds to TRBD1 (5 bases). V was shortened by 4 bases and J by 12 bases, with 7 bases between the two germline ends. In germline, CDR1 is MNHEY, CDR2 SVGAGI. The CDR3 is 10 residues long. CDR3 residues: CASSSGGQHF. In DNA, the CDR3 is TGTGCCAGCAGTTCGGGGGGCCAGCATTTT.

This clone was counted between two and nine times. The chain is built from TRBV30 and TRBJ1-1, with 10 nucleotides matching TRBD1. Trimming cost V 3 bases and J 11 bases; bases outside gene matches: 12. The CDR3 is 14 residues long. The germline CDR1 and CDR2 sequences are GTSNPN and SVGIG (reference sequence). CDR3 nucleotide sequence: TGTGCCTGGAGCCACACGACAGGGACAGGGGCGGCTTTCTTT. Translation gives CAWSHTTGTGAAFF.

This sequence joins TRBV5-1 and TRBJ1-4, with D perhaps matching TRBD1 (5 bases). This CDR3 has 16 residues. Trimming took 4 bases from V and 7 from J, leaving 20 bases between them. Germline V lookup: CDR1 SGHRS, CDR2 YFSETQ. The CDR3, as DNA: TGCGCCAGCAGCGGGACCCACGGGGCGGGGAGTGAAAAACTGTTTTTT. Amino acid sequence: CASSGTHGAGSEKLFF.

The rearrangement uses TRBV2 and TRBJ1-1; D is unclear. V gave up 4 bases and J gave up 5 bases, with 14 bases separating them. Germline CDR1 is SNHLY and CDR2 is FYNNEI. The CDR3 spans 14 residues. The CDR3 DNA reads as TGTGCCAGCAGTGGAATGAGGACGGCTACTGAAGCTTTCTTT. It encodes CASSGMRTATEAFF.

This clone is a singleton in its sample. V is TRBV28 and J is TRBJ1-1; D gene ambiguous. This CDR3 is built from 14 residues. The V and J ends lost 6 bases and 4 bases respectively, with 15 bases between them. The germline V gene has CDR1 MDHEN and CDR2 SYDVKM. The CDR3 protein is CASSHPYRTTEAFF. CDR3 DNA sequence: TGTGCCAGCAGCCACCCCTACCGAACCACTGAAGCTTTCTTT.

V usage is TRBV11-2 and J usage is TRBJ2-5; TRBD1 agrees at 8 bases. The germline V gene encodes CDR1 SGHAT and CDR2 FQNNGV. The junction had 4 bases not matched to a gene; V was cut back by 5 bases and J by 2 bases. CDR3 length equals 14 residues. CDR3 nucleotides: TGTGCCAGCAGCAATGACAGGGGACAAGAGACCCAGTACTTC. Translated: CASSNDRGQETQYF.

V is TRBV7-6 and J is TRBJ2-7; D perhaps matches TRBD2 (5 bases). The CDR3 sequence is 16 residues long. V lost 4 bases to trimming and J lost 0 bases, with 16 bases between them. CDR1 and CDR2 (germline): SGHVS, FNYEAQ. The CDR3, as DNA: TGTGCCAGCAGCTCAGAGGGATGGCTTACCTCCTACGAGCAGTACTTC. Translated: CASSSEGWLTSYEQYF.

The rearrangement links TRBV4-3 to TRBJ1-4, with 8 bases lining up with TRBD1. The CDR3 extends over 16 amino acids. Germline CDR1 reads LGHNA; CDR2 reads YSLEER. The V segment lost 0 bases and the J segment 5 bases; nucleotides outside the gene matches: 5. CDR3 amino acids: CASSQDGAGGNEKLFF. The CDR3 DNA follows: TGCGCCAGCAGCCAAGATGGTGCAGGGGGCAATGAAAAACTGTTTTTT.

V gene TRBV2 combines with J gene TRBJ1-2; D perhaps matches TRBD1 (6 bases). The CDR3 consists of 13 residues. Trimming took off 5 bases at V and 8 bases at J, with 15 bases between the two ends. Germline CDR1 reads SNHLY; CDR2 reads FYNNEI. The CDR3 protein is CASSSQGGGGYTF. Written as DNA, the CDR3 is TGTGCCAGCAGTTCCCAGGGTGGGGGCGGCTACACCTTC.

The V gene is TRBV19, the J gene TRBJ1-1, with D unclear. The CDR3 length is 14 residues. The germline V gene encodes CDR1 LNHDA and CDR2 SQIVND (reference sequence). V lost 1 base to trimming and J lost 5 bases, with 11 bases between them. For the CDR3, the DNA is TGTGCCAGTAGTATAGTCGGCAGGAATACTGAAGCTTTCTTT. Its protein product is CASSIVGRNTEAFF.

Points on this clone: A junction boundary mismatches the germline segment, possibly from a read error. V gene TRBV7-7 combines with J gene TRBJ2-5, with TRBD1 identical over 8 bases. The CDR3 runs 15 residues. CDR1 and CDR2 from the germline V gene are SSHAT and FNYEAQ (reference sequence). CDR3 protein: CASSPTWTGMQTQYF. CDR3 nucleotides: TGTGCTAGCAGCCCCACCTGGACAGGGATGCAGACCCAGTACTTC. Full variable domain (remainder filled in from reference TRBV7-7 and TRBJ2-5): GAGVSQSPRYKVTKRGQDVTLRCDPISSHATLYWYQQALGQGPEFLTYFNYEAQPDKSGLPSDRFSAERPEGSISTLTIQRTEQRDSAMYRCASSPTWTGMQTQYFGPGTRLLVL.

The genes are TRBV6-5 and TRBJ2-1; D is uncertain. This CDR3 is 13 amino acids long. CDR1 is MNHEY, CDR2 SVGAGI, per germline. The V end was cut by 8 bases, the J end by 8 bases, with 16 bases between. Written as DNA, the CDR3 is TGTGCCAGCGTTCGGGCCCATACGGATGAGCAGTTCTTC. This gives the protein CASVRAHTDEQFF.

The rearrangement joins TRBV20-1 to TRBJ2-3; D gene ambiguous. Germline-derived CDR1 and CDR2 are DFQATT and SNEGSKA (reference sequence). This CDR3 is 11 amino acids long. V lost 6 bases to trimming and J lost 10 bases, with 14 bases between them. The CDR3 sequence: CSAPILESQYF. The CDR3 bases are TGCAGTGCCCCAATTCTAGAGTCGCAGTATTTT.

V gene TRBV5-4 combines with J gene TRBJ1-2; D is perhaps TRBD1 (6 bases). Germline V lookup: CDR1 SGHNT, CDR2 YYREEE (reference sequence). The CDR3 spans 13 residues. Trimming took 3 bases from V and 4 from J, leaving 10 bases between them. In nucleotides, the CDR3 is TGTGCCAGCAGCTCGGACAGAACCTATGGCTACACCTTC. It translates to CASSSDRTYGYTF.

The gene calls are TRBV14 and TRBJ1-1; D is undetermined. Germline assignment: CDR1 SGHDN and CDR2 FVKESK. V dropped 4 bases and J dropped 1 base, with 10 bases sitting between them. This CDR3 spans 14 amino acids. The CDR3 spells CASSPLRENTEAFF. For the CDR3, the DNA is TGTGCCAGCAGCCCCCTGAGAGAGAACACTGAAGCTTTCTTT.

The rearrangement links TRBV14 to TRBJ1-2, with D unclear. The CDR3 sequence is 11 residues long. Trimming shortened V by 4 bases and J by 6 bases, and 6 bases separated the two germline ends. Germline-derived CDR1 and CDR2 are SGHDN and FVKESK. Written as DNA, the CDR3 is TGTGCCAGCAGCCTGATGAATGGCTACACCTTC. This sequence encodes CASSLMNGYTF. Drawing the rest from reference TRBV14 and TRBJ1-2, the complete variable domain is EAGVTQFPSHSVIEKGQTVTLRCDPISGHDNLYWYRRVMGKEIKFLLHFVKESKQDESGMPNNRFLAERTGGTYSTLKVQPAELEDSGVYFCASSLMNGYTFGSGTRLTVV.

This clone appeared a few times. The chain employs TRBV12-5 and TRBJ2-7; TRBD1 might be the D (5 bases). Germline V gene lookup returns CDR1 LGHNT and CDR2 FRNRAP. The CDR3 length is 13 residues. V was clipped by 8 bases and J by 4 bases, with 15 bases between them. CDR3 nucleotide sequence: TGTGCTAGTAGAGACAGCCTAGTGTACGAGCAGTACTTC. Amino acids: CASRDSLVYEQYF.

This chain links TRBV19 with TRBJ2-1; no clear D gene. The length of the CDR3 is 17 residues. Trimming stripped 0 bases from V and 3 bases from J, with 15 bases between. Looked up from germline, CDR1 is LNHDA and CDR2 is SQIVND (reference sequence). CDR3 coding DNA: TGTGCCAGTAGTATAGAATCCACAGTTGTTTTCTACAATGAGCAGTTCTTC. It is translated as CASSIESTVVFYNEQFF. Based on the CDR3 plus reference TRBV19 and TRBJ2-1, the full variable domain is DGGITQSPKYLFRKEGQNVTLSCEQNLNHDAMYWYRQDPGQGLRLIYYSQIVNDFQKGDIAEGYSVSREKKESFPLTVTSAQKNPTAFYLCASSIESTVVFYNEQFFGPGTRLTVL.

The chain employs TRBV2 and TRBJ2-3; possibly TRBD1 for D (7 bases). The germline V and J ends were trimmed by 5 bases and 3 bases, with 15 bases remaining between them. CDR1 and CDR2 from the germline V gene are SNHLY and FYNNEI. There are 15 residues in the CDR3. This CDR3 reads CASSSSQGGTDTQYF. The CDR3 DNA follows: TGTGCCAGCAGTAGCTCCCAGGGGGGTACAGATACGCAGTATTTT. Full variable domain (remainder filled in from reference TRBV2 and TRBJ2-3): EPEVTQTPSHQVTQMGQEVILRCVPISNHLYFYWYRQILGQKVEFLVSFYNNEISEKSEIFDDQFSVERPDGSNFTLKIRSTKLEDSAMYFCASSSSQGGTDTQYFGPGTRLTVL.

Note on this clone: This sample includes further DNA sequences coding for the same CDR3. The chain recombines TRBV18 with TRBJ2-5; D remains unclear. In germline, CDR1 is KGHSH, CDR2 LQKENI. The V and J ends lost 2 bases and 1 base respectively, with 5 bases between them. The CDR3 is made up of 13 amino acids. As DNA, the CDR3 is TGTGCCAGCTCACCAGGGCTCCAAGAGACCCAGTACTTC. Protein: CASSPGLQETQYF.

The chain joins TRBV30 to TRBJ2-7; D call uncertain. V was trimmed by 4 bases and J by 1 base, leaving 8 bases between them. The CDR3 has 12 residues. Germline V lookup: CDR1 GTSNPN, CDR2 SVGIG (reference sequence). The CDR3 DNA is TGTGCCTGGACTCCGGGTTCCTACGAGCAGTACTTC. This translates into CAWTPGSYEQYF.

The chain carries TRBV10-1 and TRBJ1-4, with D uncertain. Germline assignment: CDR1 WNHNN and CDR2 SYGVQD (reference sequence). The CDR3 totals 15 residues. The ends were cut back, 0 bases at V and 8 bases at J, with 13 bases in the middle. This CDR3 reads CASSESGVNGEKLFF. The CDR3 DNA reads as TGCGCCAGCAGTGAGTCCGGGGTCAACGGGGAAAAACTGTTTTTT.